This T cell receptor beta chain was obtained from a study of cytomegalovirus exposure and HLA in healthy donors. Findings of the study overall: HLA alleles were associated with around 17,000 TCR beta sequences in a later analysis at 0.05 false discovery rate. Later analysis associated a missense DCLRE1C variant with TCR beta V- and J-gene trimming.

Remarks on this clone: Its matching antigen is unknown.

Germline values: CDR1 MNHNY, CDR2 SVGAGI (reference sequence). J gave up 3 bases and V 11 bases, and 6 bases lay outside the gene matches. The length of the CDR3 is 13 residues. PCR amplification relied on 60 Vbeta primers (plus 13 Jbeta primers). The method was immunoSEQ multiplex PCR; TCRdb's version includes in-frame clones alone and lacks a portion of them. This table holds 150,000 or so clones, 76% found once. This TCR came from a male donor in good health and CMV-seronegative. The chain is built from TRBV6-6 and TRBJ2-7; TRBD1 agrees at 11 bases. The sample comprised PBMCs. In DNA form, the CDR3 reads TGTGCCTCCGGACAGGGGGCTTTCTACGAGCAGTACTTC. This encodes CASGQGAFYEQYF.